Here is one T cell receptor (beta chain) with its context. This sample was included in a study of T cell changes during pregnancy in multiple sclerosis. Produced via immunoSEQ multiplex PCR; TCRdb's table is partial and in-frame only. The sample includes approximately 130,000 clones, about 96% of them seen just once. Germline V gives CDR1 MNHEY, CDR2 SMNVEV (reference sequence). The ends lost 6 bases at V and 2 bases at J; junction bases unmatched: 8. This CDR3 is 16 amino acids long. The sequence was collected from a female donor with multiple sclerosis, enrolled in a pregnancy study. The material sequenced was peripheral blood, taken after pregnancy. This rearrangement joins TRBV27 to TRBJ1-4; TRBD1 matches at 8 bases. CDR3 DNA: TGTGCCAGCAGAGCACGGACAGGGTGGACTAATGAAAAACTGTTTTTT. Its translation: CASRARTGWTNEKLFF.